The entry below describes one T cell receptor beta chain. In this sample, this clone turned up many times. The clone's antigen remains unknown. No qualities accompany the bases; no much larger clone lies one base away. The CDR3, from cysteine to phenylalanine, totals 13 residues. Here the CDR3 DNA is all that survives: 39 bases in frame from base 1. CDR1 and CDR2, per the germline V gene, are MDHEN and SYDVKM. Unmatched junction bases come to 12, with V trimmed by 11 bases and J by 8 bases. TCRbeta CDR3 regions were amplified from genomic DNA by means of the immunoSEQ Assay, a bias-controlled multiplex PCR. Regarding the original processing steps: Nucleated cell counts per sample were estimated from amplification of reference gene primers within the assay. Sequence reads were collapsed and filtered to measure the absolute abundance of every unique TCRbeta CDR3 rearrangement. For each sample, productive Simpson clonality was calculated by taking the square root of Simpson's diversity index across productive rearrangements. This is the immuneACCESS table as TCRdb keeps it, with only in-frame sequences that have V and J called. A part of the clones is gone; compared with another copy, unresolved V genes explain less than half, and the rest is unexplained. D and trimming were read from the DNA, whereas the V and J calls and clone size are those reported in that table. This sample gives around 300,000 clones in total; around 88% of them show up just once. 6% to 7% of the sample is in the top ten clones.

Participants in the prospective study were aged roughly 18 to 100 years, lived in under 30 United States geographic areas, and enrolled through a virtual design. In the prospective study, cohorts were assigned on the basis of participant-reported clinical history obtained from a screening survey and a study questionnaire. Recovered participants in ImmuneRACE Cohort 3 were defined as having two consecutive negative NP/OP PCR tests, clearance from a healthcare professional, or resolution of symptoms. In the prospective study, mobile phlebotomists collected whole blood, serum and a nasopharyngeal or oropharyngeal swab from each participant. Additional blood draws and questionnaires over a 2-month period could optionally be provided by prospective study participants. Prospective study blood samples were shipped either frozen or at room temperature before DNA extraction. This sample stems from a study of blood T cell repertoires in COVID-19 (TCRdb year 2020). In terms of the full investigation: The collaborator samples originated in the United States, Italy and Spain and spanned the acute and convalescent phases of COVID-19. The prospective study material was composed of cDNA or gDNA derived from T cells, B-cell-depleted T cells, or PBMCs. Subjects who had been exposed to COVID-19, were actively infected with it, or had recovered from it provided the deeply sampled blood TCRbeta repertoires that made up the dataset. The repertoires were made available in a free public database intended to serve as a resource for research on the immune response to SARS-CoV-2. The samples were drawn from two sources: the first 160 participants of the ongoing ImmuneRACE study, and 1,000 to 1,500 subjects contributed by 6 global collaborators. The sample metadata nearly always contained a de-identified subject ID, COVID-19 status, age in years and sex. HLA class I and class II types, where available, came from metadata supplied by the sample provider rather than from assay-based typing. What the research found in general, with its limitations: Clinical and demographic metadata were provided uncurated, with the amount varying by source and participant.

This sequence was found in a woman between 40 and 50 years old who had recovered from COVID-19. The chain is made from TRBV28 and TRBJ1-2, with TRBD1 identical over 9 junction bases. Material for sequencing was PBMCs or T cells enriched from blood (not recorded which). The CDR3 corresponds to CASFSGQGNGYTF. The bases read TGTGCCTCATTCTCCGGACAGGGGAACGGCTACACCTTC.